A selection of T cell receptor beta chains follows, all from one sample in a study of blood T cells in healthy people across ages. In TCRdb, the 5' RACE reads were re-called with MiXCR into one record per CDR3 protein. Counted here are about 1.6 million distinct CDR3 sequences, about 31% occurring once; the ten biggest clones make up about 10%. Sequencing input: blood. These receptors all stem from a woman in her 30s in good health. The CDR3 runs from the conserved cysteine through the conserved F or W. The D gene is left open where the match is weak. Clone size is not always given. Where it is, it says once, few, many or a class for expanded clones.

>TRBV20-1|-|-|TRBJ1-2
TGCAGTGCGGGCGGACGGTACAACTATGGCTACACCTTC
CSAGGRYNYGYTF
>TRBV5-1|-|TRBD2|TRBJ2-1
TGTGCCAGCAGTTTAGGAGCGGGAGAGTTCAATGAGCAGTTCTTC
CASSLGAGEFNEQFF
>TRBV3-1|few|-|TRBJ2-5
TGTGCCAGCAGCCACCACCCTACTGAGAAGGGAGAGACCCAGTACTTC
CASSHHPTEKGETQYF
>TRBV4-1|-|-|TRBJ1-2
TGCGCCAGCAGTCGGGGAGGGATGGGCTACACCTTC
CASSRGGMGYTF
>TRBV11-2|-|-|TRBJ2-3
TGTGCTACTACTGACACCTTTAGCACAGATACGCAGTATTTT
CATTDTFSTDTQYF
>TRBV25-1|few|TRBD2|TRBJ2-5
TGTGCCAGCAGTGAGGCTAGCGGGGGTTCATGGGAGACCCAGTACTTC
CASSEASGGSWETQYF
>TRBV7-6|-|TRBD1|TRBJ1-1
TGTGCCAGCAGCTTAATGCAGGGGGGATCTGAAGCTTTCTTT
CASSLMQGGSEAFF
>TRBV10-3|-|TRBD1|TRBJ2-2
TGTGCCATCAAGACAGGGGTTAATGACGCCGGGGAGCTGTTTTTT
CAIKTGVNDAGELFF
>TRBV9|-|TRBD2|TRBJ2-4
TGTGCCAGAGCTAGCGGGGGGAGGGAAAACATTCAGTACTTC
CARASGGRENIQYF
>TRBV7-2|few|TRBD1|TRBJ2-5
TGTGCCAGCAGTGGACAGGCAAGTTTCCAAGAGACCCAGTACTTC
CASSGQASFQETQYF
>TRBV11-2|-|TRBD2|TRBJ2-1
TGTGCCAGCAGCCAACTAAGCGGGGGGCAGCACAATGAGCAGTTCTTC
CASSQLSGGQHNEQFF
>TRBV20-1|-|-|TRBJ1-5
TGCAGTGCGTTTCCCCCCGGGGTACGAAATCAGCCCCAGCATTTT
CSAFPPGVRNQPQHF
>TRBV5-1|-|-|TRBJ2-5
TGCGCCAGCAGGGTCCTACCTCAAGAGACCCAGTACTTC
CASRVLPQETQYF
>TRBV12-3/TRBV12-4|few|TRBD1|TRBJ1-2
TGTGCCAGCAGTTTCAGGGGGCGCCCGGGCTATGGCTACACCTTC
CASSFRGRPGYGYTF
>TRBV3-1|-|TRBD1|TRBJ1-1
TGTGCCAGCAGCCAAGCAATCGGACAGGAGGCTTTCTTT
CASSQAIGQEAFF
>TRBV12-3/TRBV12-4|few|-|TRBJ2-1
TGTGCCAGCAGTTCGGGGGCGATTTCCTACAATGAGCAGTTCTTC
CASSSGAISYNEQFF
>TRBV7-9|-|TRBD1|TRBJ1-1
TGTGCCAGCAGCGTAACGACAGGGACGGAAGCTTTCTTT
CASSVTTGTEAFF
>TRBV10-3|-|-|TRBJ2-2
TGTACCATCAGTGAAACCGGGGAGCTGTTTTTT
CTISETGELFF
>TRBV12-3/TRBV12-4|-|-|TRBJ1-6
TGTGCCAGCAGTTGGGCAGGGTATGAGTCACCCCTCCACTTT
CASSWAGYESPLHF
>TRBV5-1|few|-|TRBJ2-3
TGCGCCAGCAGCTTGGCCGCCTGGGGAGGAGATACGCAGTATTTT
CASSLAAWGGDTQYF
>TRBV20-1|few|TRBD2|TRBJ2-2
TGCAGTGCTCCGAGGACTAGCGGGAACACCGGGGAGCTGTTTTTT
CSAPRTSGNTGELFF
>TRBV28|-|TRBD2|TRBJ2-3
TGTGCCAGCAGTCCCCAGCTAGCGGGCGTTTTGTCAGATACGCAGTATTTT
CASSPQLAGVLSDTQYF
>TRBV9|-|-|TRBJ2-1
TGTGCCAGCAGCGTAGATGGCAGCTACAATGAGCAGTTCTTC
CASSVDGSYNEQFF
>TRBV20-1|few|-|TRBJ1-3
TGCAGTGCTAAAAAAGGGTCCGGACGCTCTGGAAACACCATATATTTT
CSAKKGSGRSGNTIYF
>TRBV6-4|few|-|TRBJ1-2
TGTGCCAGCAGTGCACAATGGAGGTCTGGAAGGAACGGGGTCGGCTATGGCTACACCTTC
CASSAQWRSGRNGVGYGYTF
>TRBV20-1|-|TRBD1|TRBJ2-7
TGCAGTGCTAGAGACCGCGTAGGGGACAGGTCTGGCGAGCAGTACTTC
CSARDRVGDRSGEQYF
>TRBV20-1|few|-|TRBJ1-5
TGCAGTGCTCCTCCGTCGGGCTACAATCAGCCCCAGCATTTT
CSAPPSGYNQPQHF
>TRBV20-1|-|TRBD1|TRBJ2-5
TGCAGTGCTAGAGCCGCACAGGGGGCTGCCCGGGAGACCCAGTACTTC
CSARAAQGAARETQYF
>TRBV11-2|-|TRBD2|TRBJ2-1
TGTGCCAGCAGCGCGACTAGCGGGAGCATAAATGAGCGGTTCTTC
CASSATSGSINERFF
>TRBV11-2|many|-|TRBJ2-3
TGTGCCAGCAGCTTAGCGGGCCGCACAGATACGCAGTATTTT
CASSLAGRTDTQYF
>TRBV20-1|few|-|TRBJ1-2
TGCAGTGCTAGAGAAGCCGGCCGTGGTATTGTGAGTGGCTACACCTTC
CSAREAGRGIVSGYTF
>TRBV9|few|-|TRBJ2-1
TGTGCCAGCAGCGTAGAGGCCCTCTGGGGTGAGCAGTTCTTC
CASSVEALWGEQFF
>TRBV9|-|-|TRBJ2-5
TGTGCCAGCAGCGACGGGCCCCGGACAGCAGAGACCCAGTACTTC
CASSDGPRTAETQYF
>TRBV12-3/TRBV12-4|few|-|TRBJ1-1
TGTGCCAGCAGTTTTTATGTCGAGCAGAACACTGAAGCTTTCTTT
CASSFYVEQNTEAFF
>TRBV20-1|few|-|TRBJ1-6
TGCGCCACCTCACGGGGGGGTAGTAATTCACCCCTCCACTTT
CATSRGGSNSPLHF
>TRBV12-3/TRBV12-4|many|TRBD1|TRBJ2-6
TGTGCCAGCAGTATGGACAGGGGGCTCGGGGCCAACGTCCTGACTTTC
CASSMDRGLGANVLTF
>TRBV13|-|-|TRBJ2-1
TGTGCCAGCAGCTTAAGGGCAGGCGTCCAAGAGACCCAGTTCTTC
CASSLRAGVQETQFF
>TRBV11-2|few|TRBD2|TRBJ2-1
TGTGCCAGCAGCACCGTGACTAGCGGTTACAATGAGCAGTTCTTC
CASSTVTSGYNEQFF
>TRBV25-1|-|-|TRBJ2-1
TGTGCCAGCAGGGGCCCTTGGTCGGATGAGCAGTTCTTC
CASRGPWSDEQFF
>TRBV20-1|many|-|TRBJ2-3
TGCAGTGCTAGAGATTGGGCGGGGGCCACAGATACGCAGTATTTT
CSARDWAGATDTQYF
>TRBV28|-|TRBD1|TRBJ2-4
TGTGCCAGCAGCGACAGGGGTTTGGTCAAAAACATTCAGTACTTC
CASSDRGLVKNIQYF
>TRBV11-3|-|TRBD2|TRBJ2-1
TGTGCCAGCAGCTTAGCCTACGGGGGGGCCTCCTACAATGAGCAGTTCTTC
CASSLAYGGASYNEQFF
>TRBV6-4|few|-|TRBJ2-6
TGTGCCAGCAGTGAATTAGGGATCCCTGGGGCCAACGTCCTGACTTTC
CASSELGIPGANVLTF
>TRBV5-1|-|TRBD1|TRBJ1-1
TGCGCCAGCAGCTTGGGACAGGGGGCAACCACTGAAGCTTTCTTT
CASSLGQGATTEAFF
>TRBV30|once|-|TRBJ1-5
TGTGCCTGGAGTGGTACGGGGGCCCACAATCAGCCCCAGCATTTT
CAWSGTGAHNQPQHF
>TRBV5-1|-|-|TRBJ2-7
TGCGCCAGCAGCTGGACGGGACCGGGCCACGAGCAGTACTTC
CASSWTGPGHEQYF
>TRBV5-1|-|-|TRBJ1-1
TGCGCCAGCAGCTTGGTCGACGGATACACTGAAGCTTTCTTT
CASSLVDGYTEAFF
>TRBV20-1|-|-|TRBJ2-1
TGCAGTGCCGTTTTGGACGGGAACAATGAGCAGTGCTTC
CSAVLDGNNEQCF
>TRBV28|few|-|TRBJ1-2
TGTGCCAGCAGTTTATGGTGGCCGAATGGCTACACCTTC
CASSLWWPNGYTF
>TRBV28|few|TRBD2|TRBJ2-7
TGTGCCAGCAGTTTTCTAGCGGGAGCGGCATACGAGCAGTACTTC
CASSFLAGAAYEQYF
>TRBV5-6|-|-|TRBJ2-1
TGTGCCAGCAGCTTGAAACCGCATGAGCAGTTCTTC
CASSLKPHEQFF
>TRBV28|few|-|TRBJ2-7
TGTGCCAGCAGATTTCAGGGCCCTGGAATCTACGAGCAGTACTTC
CASRFQGPGIYEQYF
>TRBV20-1|-|-|TRBJ2-7
TGCAGTGCTCTTCAAATCGGGAGTTTATACGAGCAGTACTTC
CSALQIGSLYEQYF
>TRBV6-6|few|-|TRBJ1-5
TGTGCCAGCAGGGTTCGGGGGGCTAAGAATCAGCCCCAGCATTTT
CASRVRGAKNQPQHF
>TRBV18|few|-|TRBJ2-7
TGTGCCAGCTCACCCGGAGGGAAGGGTGGTATAAACGAGCAGTACTTC
CASSPGGKGGINEQYF